The present T cell receptor beta chain was sequenced within a study of control samples from healthy donors and cancer patients. Germline V lookup: CDR1 LGHNT, CDR2 FRNRAP. V was cut by 6 bases and J by 1 base, with 7 bases left in between. This CDR3 spans 13 amino acids. The table came from immunoSEQ multiplex PCR; TCRdb's copy has only in-frame clones and leaves some out. The sample has fewer than 200,000 clones; 90% to 95% are singletons. The chain couples TRBV12-5 to TRBJ1-5; D remains unclear. Sequenced sample: blood. The sequence was collected from a woman aged 60-75 years in good health. The CDR3 reads CASGIDSNQPQHF. The CDR3 bases are TGTGCTAGTGGGATCGACAGCAATCAGCCCCAGCATTTT.